Below, 3 T cell receptor beta chains from the same sample are listed, as sequenced in a study of PD-1 blockade in mismatch repair-deficient tumors. TCRdb keeps only in-frame clones here, not all; method: immunoSEQ multiplex PCR. This table holds around 130,000 clones, around nine tenths found once. Source: peripheral blood, taken 72 weeks after starting pembrolizumab. These receptors were obtained from an adult with mismatch repair-deficient cancer.

This rearrangement joins TRBV4-1 to TRBJ2-5; 7 bases fit TRBD1. Germline CDR1 MGHRA, CDR2 YSYEKL. This CDR3 has 16 amino acids. J was trimmed by 2 bases and V by 4 bases; bases with no gene match: 10. CDR3 protein: CASSPRETGRQETQYF. Written as DNA, the CDR3 is TGCGCCAGCAGCCCTAGGGAGACAGGGCGGCAAGAGACCCAGTACTTC.

This chain uses TRBV5-1 with TRBJ2-2, with TRBD1 matching 7 bases. Germline CDR1 reads SGHRS; CDR2 reads YFSETQ. The CDR3 is 17 residues long. Unmatched junction bases numbered 7, after V lost 2 bases and J lost 0 bases. The CDR3 is CASSFTVGQTNTGELFF. In DNA, the CDR3 is TGCGCCAGCAGCTTTACGGTGGGACAGACGAACACCGGGGAGCTGTTTTTT.

This chain's CDR3 is CASSQEADSNTGELFF. CDR3 DNA sequence: TGCGCCAGCAGCCAAGAGGCTGATTCGAACACCGGGGAGCTGTTTTTT. This chain uses TRBV4-3 with TRBJ2-2; no clear D. The CDR3 sequence is 16 residues long. V lost 0 bases, J lost 0 bases, and 8 bases lay in between. Germline V CDR1 and CDR2: LGHNA, YSLEER.